The T cell receptor (beta chain) under discussion was sequenced for a study of blood T cell repertoires in COVID-19. This CDR3 spans 13 amino acids. Trimming removed 8 bases from V and 2 bases from J; junction bases left unmatched: 4. Looked up from germline, CDR1 is LNHDA and CDR2 is SQIVND (reference sequence). Measured with immunoSEQ multiplex PCR; TCRdb has only the in-frame clones, and not every one. The sample carries 110,000 or so clones, approximately 85% recorded once. This clonotype originated in a woman aged 60-70 years with COVID-19, enrolled during active disease. This chain uses TRBV19 with TRBJ1-1; 8 bases align to TRBD1. The sequenced material came from peripheral blood. The CDR3 DNA reads TGTGCCAGTGCCGACAGGGGAAACACTGAAGCTTTCTTT. Residues: CASADRGNTEAFF.